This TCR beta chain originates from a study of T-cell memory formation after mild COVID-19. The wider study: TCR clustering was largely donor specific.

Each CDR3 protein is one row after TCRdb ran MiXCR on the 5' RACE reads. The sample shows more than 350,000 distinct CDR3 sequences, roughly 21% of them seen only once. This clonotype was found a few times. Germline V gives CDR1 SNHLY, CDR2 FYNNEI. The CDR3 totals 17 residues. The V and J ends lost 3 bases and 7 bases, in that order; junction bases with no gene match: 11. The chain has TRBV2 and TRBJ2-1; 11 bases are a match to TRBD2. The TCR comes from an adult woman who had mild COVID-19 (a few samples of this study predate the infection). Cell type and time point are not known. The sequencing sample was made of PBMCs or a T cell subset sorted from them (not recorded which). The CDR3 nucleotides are TGTGCCAGCAGTGACCTGGCTAGCGGGGGGTCTGGGAATGAGCAGTTCTTC. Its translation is CASSDLASGGSGNEQFF.